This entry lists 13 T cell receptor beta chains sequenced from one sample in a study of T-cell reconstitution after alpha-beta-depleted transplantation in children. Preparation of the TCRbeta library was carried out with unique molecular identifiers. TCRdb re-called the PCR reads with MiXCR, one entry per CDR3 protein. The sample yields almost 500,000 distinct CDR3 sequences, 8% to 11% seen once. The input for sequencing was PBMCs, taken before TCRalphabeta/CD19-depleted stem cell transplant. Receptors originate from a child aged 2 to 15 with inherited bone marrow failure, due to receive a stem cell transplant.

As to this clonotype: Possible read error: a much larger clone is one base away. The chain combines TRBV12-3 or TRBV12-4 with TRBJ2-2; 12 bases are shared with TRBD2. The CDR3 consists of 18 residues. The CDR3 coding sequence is TGTGCCAGCAGTTTCCCGACTAGCGGGAGTTCCGTCACCCGGGAGCTGTTTTTT. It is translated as CASSFPTSGSSVTRELFF.

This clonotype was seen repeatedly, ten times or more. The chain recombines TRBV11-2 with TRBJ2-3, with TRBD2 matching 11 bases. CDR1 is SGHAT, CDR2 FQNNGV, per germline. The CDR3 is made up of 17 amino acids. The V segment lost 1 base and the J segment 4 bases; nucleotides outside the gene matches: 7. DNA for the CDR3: TGTGCCAGCAGCTTAGGGGTACTAGCGGGAGTATCAGATACGCAGTATTTT. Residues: CASSLGVLAGVSDTQYF.

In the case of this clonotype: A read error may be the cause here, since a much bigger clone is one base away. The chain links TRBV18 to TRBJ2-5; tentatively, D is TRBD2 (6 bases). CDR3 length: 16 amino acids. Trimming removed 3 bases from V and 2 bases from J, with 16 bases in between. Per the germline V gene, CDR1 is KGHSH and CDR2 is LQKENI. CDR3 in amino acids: CASSPGRGKSQETQYF. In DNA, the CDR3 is TGTGCCAGCTCACCGGGGCGGGGTAAAAGTCAAGAGACCCAGTACTTC.

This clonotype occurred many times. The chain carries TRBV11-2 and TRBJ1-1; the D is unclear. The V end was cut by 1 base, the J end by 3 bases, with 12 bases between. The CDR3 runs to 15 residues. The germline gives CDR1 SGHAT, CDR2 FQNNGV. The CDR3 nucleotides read TGTGCCAGCAGCTTAGCGATCGGTTTTGACACTGAAGCTTTCTTT. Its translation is CASSLAIGFDTEAFF. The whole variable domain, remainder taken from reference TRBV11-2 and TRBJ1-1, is EAGVAQSPRYKIIEKRQSVAFWCNPISGHATLYWYQQILGQGPKLLIQFQNNGVVDDSQLPKDRFSAERLKGVDSTLKIQPAKLEDSAVYLCASSLAIGFDTEAFFGQGTRLTVV.

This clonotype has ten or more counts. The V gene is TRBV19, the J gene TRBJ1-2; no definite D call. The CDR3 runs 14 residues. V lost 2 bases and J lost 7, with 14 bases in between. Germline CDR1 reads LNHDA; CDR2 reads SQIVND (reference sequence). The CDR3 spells CASSIQPAGGGYTF. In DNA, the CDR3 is TGTGCCAGTAGTATACAACCAGCGGGAGGTGGCTACACCTTC.

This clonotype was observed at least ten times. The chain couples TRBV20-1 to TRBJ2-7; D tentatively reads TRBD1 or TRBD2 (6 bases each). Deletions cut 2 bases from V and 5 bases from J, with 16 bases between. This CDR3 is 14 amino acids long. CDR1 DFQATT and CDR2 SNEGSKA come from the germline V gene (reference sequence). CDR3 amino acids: CSARKGGSLDEQYF. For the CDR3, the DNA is TGCAGTGCTAGAAAGGGGGGAAGTTTGGACGAGCAGTACTTC.

This CDR3 is CASSQVQAGVYQETQYF. CDR3 bases: TGCGCCAGCAGCCAAGTGCAGGCAGGGGTGTACCAAGAGACCCAGTACTTC. This sequence joins TRBV4-1 and TRBJ2-5; a weak D match, TRBD1 (6 bases). V lost 1 base and J lost 0, with 15 bases in between. Germline V gives CDR1 MGHRA, CDR2 YSYEKL. This CDR3 is 17 amino acids long.

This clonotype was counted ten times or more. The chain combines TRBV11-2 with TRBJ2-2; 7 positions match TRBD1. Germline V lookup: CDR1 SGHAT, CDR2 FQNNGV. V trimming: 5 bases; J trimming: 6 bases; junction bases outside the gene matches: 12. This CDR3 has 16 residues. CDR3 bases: TGTGCCAGCAGCGCTAACAGGGGCCGGATCGCCGGGGAGCTGTTTTTT. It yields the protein CASSANRGRIAGELFF. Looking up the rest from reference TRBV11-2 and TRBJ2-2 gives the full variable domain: EAGVAQSPRYKIIEKRQSVAFWCNPISGHATLYWYQQILGQGPKLLIQFQNNGVVDDSQLPKDRFSAERLKGVDSTLKIQPAKLEDSAVYLCASSANRGRIAGELFFGEGSRLTVL.

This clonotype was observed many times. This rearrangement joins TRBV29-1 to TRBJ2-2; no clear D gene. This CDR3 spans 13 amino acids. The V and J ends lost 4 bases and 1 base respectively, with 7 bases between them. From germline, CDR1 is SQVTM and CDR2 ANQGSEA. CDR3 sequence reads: CSVGTENTGELFF. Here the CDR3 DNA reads TGCAGCGTTGGGACGGAGAACACCGGGGAGCTGTTTTTT.

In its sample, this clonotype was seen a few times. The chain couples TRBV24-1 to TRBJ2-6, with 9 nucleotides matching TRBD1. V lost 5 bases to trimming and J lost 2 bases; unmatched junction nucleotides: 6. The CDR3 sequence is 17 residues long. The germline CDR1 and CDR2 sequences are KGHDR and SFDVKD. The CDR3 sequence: CATSGGTGWAGANVLTF. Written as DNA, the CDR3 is TGTGCCACCAGTGGCGGGACAGGGTGGGCTGGGGCCAACGTCCTGACTTTC.

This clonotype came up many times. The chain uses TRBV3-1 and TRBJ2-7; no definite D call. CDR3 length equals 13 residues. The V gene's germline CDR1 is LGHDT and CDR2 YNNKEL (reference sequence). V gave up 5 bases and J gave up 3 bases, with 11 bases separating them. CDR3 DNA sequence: TGTGCCAGCAGCTCCCTGGGCATCTACGAGCAGTACTTC. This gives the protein CASSSLGIYEQYF.

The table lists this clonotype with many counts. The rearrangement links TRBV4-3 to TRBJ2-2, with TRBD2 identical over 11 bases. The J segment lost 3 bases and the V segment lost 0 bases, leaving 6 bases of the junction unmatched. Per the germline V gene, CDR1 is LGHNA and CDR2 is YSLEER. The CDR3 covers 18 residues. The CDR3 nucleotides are TGCGCCAGCAGCCAAGATCCGACTAGCGGGGATGACACCGGGGAGCTGTTTTTT. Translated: CASSQDPTSGDDTGELFF.

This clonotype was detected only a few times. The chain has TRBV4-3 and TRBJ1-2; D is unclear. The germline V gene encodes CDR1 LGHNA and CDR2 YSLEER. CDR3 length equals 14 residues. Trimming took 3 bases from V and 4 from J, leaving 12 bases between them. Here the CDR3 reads CASSHIEGGYGYTF. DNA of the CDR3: TGCGCCAGCAGCCATATCGAGGGAGGCTATGGCTACACCTTC.